This T cell receptor (beta chain) was found in a study of OX40 agonist ivuxolimab in advanced cancers. Study-wide context: Prior anti-PD-1, anti-PD-L1 or anti-CTLA-4 therapy did not bar entry, and more than 35% had some.

On this clone: Its target is not known.

Assay used: immunoSEQ multiplex PCR; TCRdb lists only in-frame clones, some missing. Altogether tens of thousands of clones are present, about 88% being singletons, with the ten largest covering 0.99%. CDR1 GTSNPN and CDR2 SVGIG come from the germline V gene (reference sequence). Trimming cost V 2 bases and J 4 bases; bases outside gene matches: 9. The CDR3 runs 15 residues. Notes on the study in general: Expanded clones were, on average, more numerous among CD8+ T cells than CD4+.

The specimen was CD4+ or CD8+ T cells sorted from blood, collected in a trial of the OX40 agonist ivuxolimab. V and J are TRBV30 and TRBJ2-5; TRBD2 agrees at 8 bases. This TCR was sampled from an adult with an advanced solid tumor such as melanoma, head and neck, liver or kidney cancer. The CDR3 DNA sequence: TGTGCCTGGAGTAGGATCAGCGGGAGTGCAGAGACCCAGTACTTC. Translation: CAWSRISGSAETQYF.